Sequencing of this T cell receptor beta chain was carried out in a study of OX40 agonist ivuxolimab in advanced cancers. Study details: Ivuxolimab, an agonist antibody against OX40 (CD134), was given to patients. Six ivuxolimab dose levels, 0.01 to 10 mg/kg, were given intravenously every 2 weeks.

Concerning this clone itself: What it binds is unknown.

General observations from the study: The study did not work out the antigen specificity of the expanded peripheral T cells.

With autoimmune disease history or systemic immunosuppression, patients were excluded. Trimming removed 3 bases at V and 2 bases at J, with 18 bases between. The CDR3 is 17 residues long. Germline CDR1 reads SGDLS; CDR2 reads YYNGEE. Generated by immunoSEQ multiplex PCR, the TCRdb table keeps only in-frame clones and is missing some. The sample carries tens of thousands of clones, 82% recorded once. This TCR came from an adult with an advanced solid tumor such as melanoma, head and neck, liver or kidney cancer. The material was CD4+ or CD8+ T cells sorted from blood, obtained in a trial of the OX40 agonist ivuxolimab. The rearrangement joins TRBV9 to TRBJ1-3; D is perhaps TRBD1 (5 bases). Here the CDR3 reads CASSATGYRAAGNTIYF. CDR3 nucleotide sequence: TGTGCCAGCAGCGCTACAGGATATAGGGCGGCTGGAAACACCATATATTTT.